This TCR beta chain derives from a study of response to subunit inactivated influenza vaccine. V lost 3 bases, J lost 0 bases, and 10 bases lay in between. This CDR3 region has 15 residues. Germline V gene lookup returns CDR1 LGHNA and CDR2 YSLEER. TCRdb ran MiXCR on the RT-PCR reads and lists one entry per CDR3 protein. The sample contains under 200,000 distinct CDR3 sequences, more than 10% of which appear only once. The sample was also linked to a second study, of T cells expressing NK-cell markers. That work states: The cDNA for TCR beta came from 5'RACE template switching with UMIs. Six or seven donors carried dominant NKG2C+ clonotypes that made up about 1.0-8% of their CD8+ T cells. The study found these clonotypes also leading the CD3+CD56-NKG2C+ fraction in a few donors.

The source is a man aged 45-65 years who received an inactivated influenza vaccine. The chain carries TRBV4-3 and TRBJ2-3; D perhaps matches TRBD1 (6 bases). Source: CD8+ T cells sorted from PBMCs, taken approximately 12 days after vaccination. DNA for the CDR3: TGCGCCAGCAGCCAGAAAGGGGGTAGCACAGATACGCAGTATTTT. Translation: CASSQKGGSTDTQYF.